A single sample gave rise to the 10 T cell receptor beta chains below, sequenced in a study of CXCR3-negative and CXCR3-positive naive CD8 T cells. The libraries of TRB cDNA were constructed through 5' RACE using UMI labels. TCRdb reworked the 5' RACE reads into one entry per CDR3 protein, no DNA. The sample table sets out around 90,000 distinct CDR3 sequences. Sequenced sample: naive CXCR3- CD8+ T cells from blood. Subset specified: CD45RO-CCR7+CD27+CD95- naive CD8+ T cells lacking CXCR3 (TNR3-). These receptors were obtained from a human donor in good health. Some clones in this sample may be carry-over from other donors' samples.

CDR3 loop: CASSLSGRGNIQYF. The gene calls are TRBV7-3 and TRBJ2-4; TCRdb calls TRBD1, which cannot be checked without DNA. Germline assignment: CDR1 SGHTA and CDR2 FQGTGA. The length of the CDR3 is 14 residues. Looking up the rest from reference TRBV7-3 and TRBJ2-4 gives the full variable domain: GAGVSQTPSNKVTEKGKYVELRCDPISGHTALYWYRQSLGQGPEFLIYFQGTGAADDSGLPNDRFFAVRPEGSVSTLKIQRTERGDSAVYLCASSLSGRGNIQYFGAGTRLSVL.

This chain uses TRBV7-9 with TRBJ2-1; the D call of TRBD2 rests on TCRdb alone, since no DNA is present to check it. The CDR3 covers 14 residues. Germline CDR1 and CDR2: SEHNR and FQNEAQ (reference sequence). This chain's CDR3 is CASSDLAGSNEQFF.

This chain's CDR3 is CASSLGQNTGELFF. The gene calls are TRBV5-1 and TRBJ2-2. The CDR3 covers 14 residues. The germline V gene encodes CDR1 SGHRS and CDR2 YFSETQ.

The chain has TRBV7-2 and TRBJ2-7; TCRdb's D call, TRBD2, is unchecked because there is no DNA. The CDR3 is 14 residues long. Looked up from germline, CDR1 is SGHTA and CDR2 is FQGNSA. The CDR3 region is CASSSGTSAYEQYF.

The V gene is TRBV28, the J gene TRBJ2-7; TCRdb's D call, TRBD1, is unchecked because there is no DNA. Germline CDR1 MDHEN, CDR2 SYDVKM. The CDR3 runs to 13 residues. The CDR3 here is CASSPTGLGWAYF.

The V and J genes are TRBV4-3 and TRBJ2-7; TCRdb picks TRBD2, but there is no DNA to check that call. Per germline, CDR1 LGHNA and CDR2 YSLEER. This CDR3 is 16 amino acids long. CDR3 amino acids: CASSQDPGAGLDEQYF.

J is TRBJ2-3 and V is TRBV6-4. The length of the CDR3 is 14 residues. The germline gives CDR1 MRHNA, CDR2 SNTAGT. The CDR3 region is CASSDSEGTDTQYF.

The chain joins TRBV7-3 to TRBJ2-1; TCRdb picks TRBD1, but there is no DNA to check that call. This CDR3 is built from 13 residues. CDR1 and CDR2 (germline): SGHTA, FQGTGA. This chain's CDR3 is CASSATGNNEQFF.

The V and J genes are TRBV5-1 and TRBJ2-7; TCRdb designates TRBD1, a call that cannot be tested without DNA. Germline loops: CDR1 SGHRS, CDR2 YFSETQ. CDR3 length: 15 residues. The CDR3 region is CASSDGTGVTDEQYF.

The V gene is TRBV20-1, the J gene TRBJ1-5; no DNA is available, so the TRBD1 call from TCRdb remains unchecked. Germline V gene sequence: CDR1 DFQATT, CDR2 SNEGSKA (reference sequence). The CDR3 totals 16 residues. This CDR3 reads CSARDRTGRNNQPQHF.